Listed below are T cell receptor beta chains from one sample, sequenced in a study of T cell responses to AZD1222 COVID-19 vaccine. The assay was immunoSEQ multiplex PCR, and TCRdb's table has in-frame clones only and misses some. The data show around 110,000 clones, with roughly 87% seen just once and 6% to 8% held by the top ten. The starting material was peripheral blood, obtained on day 0 of AZD1222 vaccination. Receptor source: an adult in good health. Each CDR3 is given with its conserved first and last residue.

V | CDR3
TRBV28 | CASSSRGSQPQHF
TRBV28 | CASSFFTYEQYF
TRBV18 | CASSPDSFNSNQPQHF
TRBV7-3 | CASSAQYTGELFF
TRBV4-1 | CASSQVRFYDRDRETQYF
TRBV7-9 | CASSLASTANYGYTF
TRBV24-1 | CATQRAGARETQYF
TRBV9 | CASSVNPGGQSVNEQFF
TRBV7-9 | CASSHRDIMNTEAFF
TRBV19 | CASSKASPGGYTF
TRBV3-1/TRBV3-2 | CASSREASSGNQPQHF
TRBV28 | CASSFPGVNTEAFF
TRBV6-5 | CASSYSRGSEQFF
TRBV30 | CAWSVGAGNTIYF
TRBV7-8 | CASSPGGRDNNEQFF
TRBV29-1 | CSVEPGTGTNEAFF
TRBV5-8 | CASSLGLAGRTDTQYF
TRBV7-8 | CASRISSGSNEQFF
TRBV13 | CASSLGGRASYEQYF
TRBV29-1 | CSVEIQDYEQYF
TRBV6-5 | CANRGPGAGYGYTF
TRBV5-1 | CASSPATTRYNEQFF
TRBV11-2 | CASSSAYGYTF